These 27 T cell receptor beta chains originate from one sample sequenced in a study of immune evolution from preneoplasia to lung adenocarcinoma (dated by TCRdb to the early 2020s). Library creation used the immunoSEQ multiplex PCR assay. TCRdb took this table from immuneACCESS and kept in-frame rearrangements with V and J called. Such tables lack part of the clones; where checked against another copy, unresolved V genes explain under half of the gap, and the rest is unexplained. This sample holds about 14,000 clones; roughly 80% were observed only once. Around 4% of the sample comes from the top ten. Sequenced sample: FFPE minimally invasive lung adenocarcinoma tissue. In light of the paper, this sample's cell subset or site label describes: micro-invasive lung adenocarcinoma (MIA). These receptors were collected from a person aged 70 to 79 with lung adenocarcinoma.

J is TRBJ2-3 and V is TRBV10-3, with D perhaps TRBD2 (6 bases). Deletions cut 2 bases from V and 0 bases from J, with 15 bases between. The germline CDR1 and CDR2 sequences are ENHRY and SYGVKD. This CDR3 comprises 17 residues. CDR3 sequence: CAISEEWAGISTDTQYF. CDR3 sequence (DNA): TGTGCCATCAGTGAGGAATGGGCGGGAATTAGCACAGATACGCAGTATTTT.

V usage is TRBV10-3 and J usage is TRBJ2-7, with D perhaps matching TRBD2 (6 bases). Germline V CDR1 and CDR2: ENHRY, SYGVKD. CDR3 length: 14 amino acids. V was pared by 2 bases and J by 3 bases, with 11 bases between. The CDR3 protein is CAISERDLGYEQYF. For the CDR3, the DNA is TGTGCCATCAGTGAGAGGGACTTGGGCTACGAGCAGTACTTC.

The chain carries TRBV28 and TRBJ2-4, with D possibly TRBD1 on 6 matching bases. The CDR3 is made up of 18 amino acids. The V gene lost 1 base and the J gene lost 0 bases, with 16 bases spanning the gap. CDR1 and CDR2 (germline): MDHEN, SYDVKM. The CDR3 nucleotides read TGTGCCAGCAGTTTATCACCCCCGGACAGCCTAGCCAAAAACATTCAGTACTTC. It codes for CASSLSPPDSLAKNIQYF.

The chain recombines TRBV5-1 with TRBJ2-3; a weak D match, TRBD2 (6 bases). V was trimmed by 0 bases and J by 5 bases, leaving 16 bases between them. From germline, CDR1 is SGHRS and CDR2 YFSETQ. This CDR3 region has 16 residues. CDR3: CASSLAEGRKGDTQYF. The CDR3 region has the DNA TGCGCCAGCAGCTTGGCAGAGGGGAGGAAAGGAGATACGCAGTATTTT. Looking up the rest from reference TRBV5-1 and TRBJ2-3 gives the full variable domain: KAGVTQTPRYLIKTRGQQVTLSCSPISGHRSVSWYQQTPGQGLQFLFEYFSETQRNKGNFPGRFSGRQFSNSRSEMNVSTLELGDSALYLCASSLAEGRKGDTQYFGPGTRLTVL.

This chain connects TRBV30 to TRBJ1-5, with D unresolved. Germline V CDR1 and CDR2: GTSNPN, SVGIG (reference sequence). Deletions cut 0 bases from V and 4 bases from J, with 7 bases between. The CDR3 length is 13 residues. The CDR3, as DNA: TGTGCCTGGAGTGTACGGCCGAATCAGCCCCAGCATTTT. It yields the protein CAWSVRPNQPQHF.

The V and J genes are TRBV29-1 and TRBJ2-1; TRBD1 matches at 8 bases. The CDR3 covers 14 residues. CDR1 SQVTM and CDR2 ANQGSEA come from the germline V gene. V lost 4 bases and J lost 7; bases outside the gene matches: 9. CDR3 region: CSVVVRGRGNEQFF. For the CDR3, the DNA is TGCAGCGTTGTGGTCAGGGGGCGAGGAAATGAGCAGTTCTTC.

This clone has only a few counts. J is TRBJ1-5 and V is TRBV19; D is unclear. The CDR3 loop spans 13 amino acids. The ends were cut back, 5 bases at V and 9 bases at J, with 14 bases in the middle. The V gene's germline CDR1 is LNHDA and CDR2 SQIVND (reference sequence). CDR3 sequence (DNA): TGTGCCAGTAGTTGGCAGGAGATTCCGCCCCAGCATTTT. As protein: CASSWQEIPPQHF.

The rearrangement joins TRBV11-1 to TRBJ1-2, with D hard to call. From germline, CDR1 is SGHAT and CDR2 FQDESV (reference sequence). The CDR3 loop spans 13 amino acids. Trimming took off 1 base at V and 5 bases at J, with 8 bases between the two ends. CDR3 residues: CASSLEFQYGYTF. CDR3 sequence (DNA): TGTGCCAGCAGCTTAGAGTTCCAATATGGCTACACCTTC.

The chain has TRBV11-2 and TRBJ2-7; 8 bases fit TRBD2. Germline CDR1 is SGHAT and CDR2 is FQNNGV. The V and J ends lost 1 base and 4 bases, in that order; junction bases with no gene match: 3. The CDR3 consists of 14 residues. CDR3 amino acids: CASSLGASGYEQYF. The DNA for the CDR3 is TGTGCCAGCAGCTTAGGCGCTAGCGGGTACGAGCAGTACTTC.

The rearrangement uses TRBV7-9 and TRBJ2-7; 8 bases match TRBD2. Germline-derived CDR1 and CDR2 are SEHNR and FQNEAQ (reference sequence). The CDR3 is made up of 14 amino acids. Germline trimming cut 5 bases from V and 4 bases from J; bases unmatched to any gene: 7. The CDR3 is CASSLSGRVYEQYF. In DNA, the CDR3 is TGTGCCAGCAGCCTGTCCGGGAGGGTGTACGAGCAGTACTTC.

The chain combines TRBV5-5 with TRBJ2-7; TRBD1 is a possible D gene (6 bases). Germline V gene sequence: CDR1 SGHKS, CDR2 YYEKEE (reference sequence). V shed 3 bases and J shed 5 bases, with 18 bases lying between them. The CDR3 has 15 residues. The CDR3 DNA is TGTGCCAGCAGCTGGGAGCAGGGGTTAAGGAACGAGCAGTACTTC. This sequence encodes CASSWEQGLRNEQYF.

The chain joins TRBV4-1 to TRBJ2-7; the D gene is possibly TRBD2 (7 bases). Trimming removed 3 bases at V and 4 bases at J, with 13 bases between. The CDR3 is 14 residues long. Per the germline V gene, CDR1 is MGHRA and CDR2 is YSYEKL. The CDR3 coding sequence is TGCGCCAGCAGCCAGGGGGGGGCCTCATACGAGCAGTACTTC. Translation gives CASSQGGASYEQYF.

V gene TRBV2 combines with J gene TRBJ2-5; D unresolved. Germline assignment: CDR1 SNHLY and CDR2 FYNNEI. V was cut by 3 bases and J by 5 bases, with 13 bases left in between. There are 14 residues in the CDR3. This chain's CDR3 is CASSDSFPSETQYF. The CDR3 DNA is TGTGCCAGCAGTGATAGTTTTCCTTCTGAGACCCAGTACTTC.

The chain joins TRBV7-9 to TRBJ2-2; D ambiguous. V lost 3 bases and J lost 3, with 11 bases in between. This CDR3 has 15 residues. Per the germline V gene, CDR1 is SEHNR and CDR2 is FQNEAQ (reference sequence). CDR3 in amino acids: CASSLSSADTGELFF. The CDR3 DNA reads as TGTGCCAGCAGCTTGTCATCGGCTGACACCGGGGAGCTGTTTTTT.

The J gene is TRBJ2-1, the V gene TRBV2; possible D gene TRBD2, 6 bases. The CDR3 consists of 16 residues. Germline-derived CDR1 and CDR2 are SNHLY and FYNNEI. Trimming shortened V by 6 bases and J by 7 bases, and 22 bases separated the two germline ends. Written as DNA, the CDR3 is TGTGCCAGCAGCGCCAATCATGGGAGGATTTCAAATGAGCAGTTCTTC. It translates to CASSANHGRISNEQFF.

CDR3 bases: TGTGCCAGTAATGACAGGGATTATCAGCCCCAGCATTTT. Amino acids: CASNDRDYQPQHF. The chain is built from TRBV19 and TRBJ1-5; TRBD1 matches at 7 bases. The CDR3 is 13 amino acids. Trimming removed 7 bases from V and 5 bases from J; junction bases left unmatched: 5. The germline gives CDR1 LNHDA, CDR2 SQIVND (reference sequence).

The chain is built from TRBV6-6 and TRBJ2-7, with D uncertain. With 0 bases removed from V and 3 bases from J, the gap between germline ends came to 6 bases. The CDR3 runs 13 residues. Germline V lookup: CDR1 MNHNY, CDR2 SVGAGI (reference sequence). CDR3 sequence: CASSYSNIYEQYF. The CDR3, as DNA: TGTGCCAGCAGTTACTCGAACATCTACGAGCAGTACTTC.

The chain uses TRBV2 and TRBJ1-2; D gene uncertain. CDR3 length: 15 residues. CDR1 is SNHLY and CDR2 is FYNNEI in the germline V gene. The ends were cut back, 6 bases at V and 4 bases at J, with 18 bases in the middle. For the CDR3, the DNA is TGTGCCAGCAGAATAACAGAGGCGGGTCCCTATGGCTACACCTTC. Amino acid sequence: CASRITEAGPYGYTF.

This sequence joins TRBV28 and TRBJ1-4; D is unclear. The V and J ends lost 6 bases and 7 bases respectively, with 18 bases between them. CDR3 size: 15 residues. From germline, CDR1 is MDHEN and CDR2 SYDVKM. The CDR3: CASSPSGGRREKLFF. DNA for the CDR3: TGTGCCAGCAGCCCCTCGGGAGGGAGGCGTGAAAAACTGTTTTTT.

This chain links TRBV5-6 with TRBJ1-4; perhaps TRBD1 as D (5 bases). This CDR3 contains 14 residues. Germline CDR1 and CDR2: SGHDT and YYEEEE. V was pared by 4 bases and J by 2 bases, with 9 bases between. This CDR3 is CASSLQVTNEKLFF. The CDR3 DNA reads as TGTGCCAGCAGCCTACAGGTCACTAATGAAAAACTGTTTTTT.

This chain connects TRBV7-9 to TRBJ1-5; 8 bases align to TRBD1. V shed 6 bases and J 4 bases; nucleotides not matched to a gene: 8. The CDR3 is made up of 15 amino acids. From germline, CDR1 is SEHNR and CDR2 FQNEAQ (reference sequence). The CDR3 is CASSSTGAYNQPQHF. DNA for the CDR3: TGTGCCAGCAGTTCGACAGGGGCGTATAATCAGCCCCAGCATTTT.

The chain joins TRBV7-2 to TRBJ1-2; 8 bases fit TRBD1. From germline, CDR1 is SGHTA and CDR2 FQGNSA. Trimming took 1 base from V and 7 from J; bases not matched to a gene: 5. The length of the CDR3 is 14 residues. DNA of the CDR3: TGTGCCAGCAGCTTAGAACCAGGGGGCCGTGGCTACACCTTC. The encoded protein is CASSLEPGGRGYTF.

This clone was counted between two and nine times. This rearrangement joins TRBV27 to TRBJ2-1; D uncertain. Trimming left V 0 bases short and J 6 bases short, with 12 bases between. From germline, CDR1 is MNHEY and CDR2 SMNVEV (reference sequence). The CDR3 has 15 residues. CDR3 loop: CASSLSWVGFNEQFF. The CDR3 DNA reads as TGTGCCAGCAGTTTATCGTGGGTTGGTTTCAATGAGCAGTTCTTC.

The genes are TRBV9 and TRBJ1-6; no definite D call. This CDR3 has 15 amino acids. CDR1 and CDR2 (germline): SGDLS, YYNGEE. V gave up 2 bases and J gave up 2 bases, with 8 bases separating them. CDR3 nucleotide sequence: TGTGCCAGCAGCGTCTCGGAGGCCTATAATTCACCCCTCCACTTT. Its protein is CASSVSEAYNSPLHF.

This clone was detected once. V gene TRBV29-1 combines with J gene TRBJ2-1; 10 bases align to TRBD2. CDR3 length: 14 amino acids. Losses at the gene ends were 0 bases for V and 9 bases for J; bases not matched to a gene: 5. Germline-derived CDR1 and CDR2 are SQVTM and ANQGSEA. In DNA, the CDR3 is TGCAGCGTTGAAGAAGCGGGGGGGCTAAGTGAGCAGTTCTTC. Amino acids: CSVEEAGGLSEQFF.

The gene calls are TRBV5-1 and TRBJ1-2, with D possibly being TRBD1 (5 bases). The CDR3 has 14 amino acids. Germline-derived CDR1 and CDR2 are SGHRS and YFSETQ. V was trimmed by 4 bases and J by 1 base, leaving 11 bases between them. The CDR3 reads CASSPGGDNYGYTF. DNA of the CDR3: TGCGCCAGCAGCCCGGGGGGGGATAACTATGGCTACACCTTC.

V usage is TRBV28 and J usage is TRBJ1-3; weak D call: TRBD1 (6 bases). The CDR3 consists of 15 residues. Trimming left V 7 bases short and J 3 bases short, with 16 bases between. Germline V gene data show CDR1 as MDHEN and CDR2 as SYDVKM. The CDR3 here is CASTERGGSGNTIYF. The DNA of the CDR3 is TGTGCCAGCACCGAAAGGGGGGGAAGTGGAAACACCATATATTTT.